This TCR beta chain was identified in a study of blood T cells in healthy people across ages. Extractions gave at least 5 micrograms of total RNA per sample. Alongside a J-beta primer mix, a sample-barcoded 5' primer served in a second PCR lasting roughly 6 to 12 cycles. Each TCR beta cDNA got a 12-nucleotide random molecular identifier. One entry per CDR3 protein, called by TCRdb with MiXCR from the 5' RACE reads. The sample records 650,000 to 800,000 distinct CDR3 sequences, around 43% being singletons. This receptor was obtained from a man in his 60s in good health. Material: blood.

The CDR3 nucleotides read TGCGCCAGCAGCCAAGACTGGCGGGACAGGGTCGGCAATGAGCAGTACTTC. Amino acids: CASSQDWRDRVGNEQYF. The gene calls are TRBV4-3 and TRBJ2-5; 9 bases align to TRBD1. Germline CDR1 and CDR2: LGHNA and YSLEER. CDR3 length equals 17 residues. After removal of 0 bases from V and 11 bases from J, the junction contained 16 bases not matched to a gene.